The 3 T cell receptor beta chains below all came from one sample that was sequenced in a study of blood T cell repertoires in COVID-19 (TCRdb year 2020). Library generation was performed with the immunoSEQ multiplex PCR assay. The table was pulled from immuneACCESS by TCRdb, which kept in-frame rearrangements only. Such tables lose some clones; where checked, under half of the loss comes from unresolved V genes, and the rest has no known cause. In this sample the table shows some 500,000 clones, approximately 88% of which occur a single time. The ten biggest clones cover over 1.5% of the sample. The sequenced sample consisted of PBMCs or T cells enriched from blood (not recorded which). These receptors came from a woman aged 40 to 49 who had recovered from COVID-19.

The V and J genes are TRBV7-2 and TRBJ1-4; 9 bases match TRBD1. Unmatched junction bases numbered 8, after V lost 5 bases and J lost 7 bases. Per germline, CDR1 SGHTA and CDR2 FQGNSA. The CDR3 runs 15 residues. In nucleotides, the CDR3 is TGTGCCAGCAGCGTATCCGGGACAGGGATTGAAAAACTGTTTTTT. Residues: CASSVSGTGIEKLFF.

The rearrangement joins TRBV19 to TRBJ1-2; D is possibly TRBD1 (5 bases). This CDR3 is built from 13 residues. Germline V gives CDR1 LNHDA, CDR2 SQIVND (reference sequence). The V end lost 3 bases, the J end lost 7 bases, and 12 bases lay between the germline ends. CDR3 sequence reads: CASSIGGGRGYTF. CDR3 bases: TGTGCCAGTAGTATTGGGGGAGGTCGTGGCTACACCTTC.

V usage is TRBV6-5 and J usage is TRBJ2-5; TRBD2 aligns across 7 bases. The CDR3 length is 13 residues. The germline CDR1 and CDR2 sequences are MNHEY and SVGAGI. Trimming removed 7 bases from V and 5 bases from J; junction bases left unmatched: 7. The CDR3 region is CASTPGGGETQYF. DNA for the CDR3: TGTGCCAGCACCCCCGGGGGAGGGGAGACCCAGTACTTC.